One TCR beta chain is described in this entry. The CDR3 is 13 residues long. Germline CDR1 reads LGHDT; CDR2 reads YNNKEL (reference sequence). Trimming took off 0 bases at V and 5 bases at J, with 7 bases between the two ends. The sample comes from a study of blood T cell repertoires in COVID-19. This table comes from immunoSEQ multiplex PCR, and its TCRdb copy is limited to in-frame clones, with some not included. The profile shows about 190,000 clones, about 83% of them singletons. The V gene is TRBV3-1 (or the pseudogene TRBV3-2), the J gene TRBJ2-5; D call uncertain. Sequenced: peripheral blood. This clonotype originated in a woman aged 70-85 years with active or convalescent COVID-19. The CDR3: CASSQEFGETQYF. The CDR3 nucleotides are TGTGCCAGCAGCCAAGAATTCGGGGAGACCCAGTACTTC.